Listed below are T cell receptor beta chains from one sample, sequenced in a study of cytomegalovirus exposure and HLA in healthy donors. Clones were sequenced by immunoSEQ multiplex PCR, and TCRdb holds only the in-frame ones, with some missing. Counted here are approximately 87,000 clones, 81% occurring once; the ten biggest clones make up 4.2%. Sequenced material: PBMCs. The receptors here all came from a woman aged 70-85 years in good health and CMV-seropositive. Each CDR3 is given with its conserved first and last residue. Fields, in order: CDR3 protein, CDR3 DNA, clone size, J gene, D gene, V gene. D genes are given only for firm matches. Clone size is stated in some rows and not others, as once, few, many or a class when expanded.

CASSLGANTGELFF,TGCGCCAGCAGCTTGGGAGCTAACACCGGGGAGCTGTTTTTT,NA,TRBJ2-2,NA,TRBV5-1
CASSSTSLYEQYF,TGTGCCAGCAGCTCGACTAGTCTCTACGAGCAGTACTTC,NA,TRBJ2-7,NA,TRBV7-2
CASSLVVSGPYNEQFF,TGCGCCAGCAGCTTGGTTGTTAGCGGCCCCTACAATGAGCAGTTCTTC,NA,TRBJ2-1,NA,TRBV5-1
CASSLTYEQYF,TGTGCCAGCAGCCTTACCTACGAGCAGTACTTC,NA,TRBJ2-7,NA,TRBV7-2
CSSSFALSGSVYEQYF,TGTTCCAGCAGCTTCGCCCTTAGCGGGAGTGTTTACGAGCAGTACTTC,NA,TRBJ2-7,TRBD2,TRBV7-9
CASSPGDPYNEQFF,TGTGCCAGCAGCCCGGGGGACCCCTACAATGAGCAGTTCTTC,once,TRBJ2-1,NA,TRBV7-3
CASSPTGFDTQYF,TGTGCTAGCAGCCCCACCGGGTTCGATACGCAGTATTTC,NA,TRBJ2-3,NA,TRBV7-7
CASSYSRAAYEQYF,TGTGCCAGCAGTTACTCGAGGGCAGCCTACGAGCAGTACTTC,NA,TRBJ2-7,NA,TRBV6-5
CASRRTGLSNEQFF,TGCGCCAGCAGAAGGACAGGGCTAAGCAATGAGCAGTTCTTC,NA,TRBJ2-1,TRBD1,TRBV4-1
CSVTRGNTEAFF,TGCAGCGTAACCAGGGGGAACACTGAAGCTTTCTTT,once,TRBJ1-1,NA,TRBV29-1
CASSRTGPQETQYF,TGTGCCAGCAGCAGAACGGGTCCCCAAGAGACCCAGTACTTC,NA,TRBJ2-5,NA,TRBV7-3
CASSLRRAGANVLTF,TGTGCCAGCAGTTTGAGGCGGGCCGGGGCCAACGTCCTGACTTTC,NA,TRBJ2-6,NA,TRBV28
CASSVGRGTAGDYNEQFF,TGTGCCAGCAGCGTAGGGAGGGGGACGGCGGGAGACTACAATGAGCAGTTCTTC,NA,TRBJ2-1,NA,TRBV9
CASSEGGAQDTQYF,TGTGCCAGCAGTGAGGGGGGGGCACAAGATACGCAGTATTTT,NA,TRBJ2-3,NA,TRBV2
CASSLGQSGPQHF,TGTGCCAGCAGCTTAGGGCAGAGCGGGCCCCAGCATTTT,NA,TRBJ1-5,NA,TRBV7-2
CAWSVRGGPYEQYF,TGTGCCTGGAGTGTACGGGGGGGGCCCTACGAGCAGTACTTC,NA,TRBJ2-7,TRBD2,TRBV30
CASSLSSGRSNEKLFF,TGTGCCAGCAGTTTATCCTCAGGAAGGTCTAATGAAAAACTGTTTTTT,NA,TRBJ1-4,NA,TRBV27
CASSLWTSGRGSEETQYF,TGTGCCAGCAGCTTATGGACTAGCGGGAGGGGCAGTGAGGAGACCCAGTACTTC,NA,TRBJ2-5,TRBD2,TRBV14
CASSLAGGYEQYF,TGTGCCAGCAGCTTAGCCGGAGGATACGAGCAGTACTTC,NA,TRBJ2-7,NA,TRBV7-9
CASSLIPTELNTEAFF,TGTGCCAGCAGCTTAATCCCCACAGAATTGAACACTGAAGCTTTCTTT,NA,TRBJ1-1,NA,TRBV7-3
CASIFNAALAGAPYEQYF,TGTGCCAGCATCTTTAATGCCGCGCTAGCGGGAGCCCCCTACGAGCAGTACTTC,once,TRBJ2-7,TRBD2,TRBV7-2
CASSLLPGISGNTIYF,TGCGCCAGCAGCCTACTCCCAGGTATTTCTGGAAACACCATATATTTT,NA,TRBJ1-3,NA,TRBV4-1
CASSLTPPTSGSTGELFF,TGTGCCAGCAGCTTGACCCCTCCGACTAGCGGGAGTACCGGGGAGCTGTTTTTT,once,TRBJ2-2,TRBD2,TRBV7-2
CASSLGRVNTEAFF,TGTGCCAGCAGCTTAGGCAGGGTGAACACTGAAGCTTTCTTT,NA,TRBJ1-1,NA,TRBV7-2
CASSVDGDSTSYNEQFF,TGTGCCAGCAGCGTAGACGGTGACTCGACCTCCTACAATGAGCAGTTCTTC,NA,TRBJ2-1,NA,TRBV9
CASSAQGNQPQHF,TGTGCCAGCAGCGCGCAGGGGAATCAGCCCCAGCATTTT,NA,TRBJ1-5,NA,TRBV9
CASSAERDRPSYEQYF,TGCGCCAGCAGTGCCGAACGGGACAGGCCTTCCTACGAGCAGTACTTC,NA,TRBJ2-7,TRBD1,TRBV10-1
CASSQDRQGAKPADTQYF,TGCGCCAGCAGCCAAGATCGCCAGGGGGCTAAACCCGCAGATACGCAGTATTTT,NA,TRBJ2-3,TRBD1,TRBV4-1
CASGAGTGSSGANVLTF,TGTGCCAGCGGGGCCGGGACAGGGAGCTCTGGGGCCAACGTCCTGACTTTC,NA,TRBJ2-6,TRBD1,TRBV2
CASSLGRGQETQYF,TGCGCCAGCAGCTTGGGCAGGGGGCAAGAGACCCAGTACTTC,NA,TRBJ2-5,TRBD1,TRBV5-1
CASSSHSYEQYF,TGTGCCAGCAGTTCCCACAGCTACGAGCAGTACTTC,NA,TRBJ2-7,NA,TRBV28
CAWVGTAEAFF,TGTGCCTGGGTTGGGACAGCAGAAGCTTTCTTT,once,TRBJ1-1,TRBD1,TRBV30
CAWRRTGGNEQFF,TGTGCCTGGCGACGGACAGGGGGCAATGAGCAGTTCTTC,NA,TRBJ2-1,TRBD1,TRBV30
CASSLAGSSYEQYF,TGTGCCAGCAGTCTAGCGGGGAGCTCCTACGAGCAGTACTTC,NA,TRBJ2-7,TRBD2,TRBV11-1
CASRGLPSQETQYF,TGTGCCAGTAGAGGACTACCCTCCCAAGAGACCCAGTACTTC,NA,TRBJ2-5,NA,TRBV19
CASRTGTSGSEQYF,TGTGCCAGTAGGACCGGGACTAGCGGGTCCGAGCAGTACTTC,NA,TRBJ2-7,TRBD2,TRBV19
CASSSGTSEDEQYF,TGTGCCAGTAGTTCCGGGACTAGCGAGGACGAGCAGTACTTC,NA,TRBJ2-7,TRBD2,TRBV19
CASSPWGQDNLLYGYTF,TGTGCCAGCAGCCCCTGGGGACAGGACAATCTTCTCTATGGCTACACCTTC,NA,TRBJ1-2,TRBD1,TRBV7-9
CASSQVESREEVFAKNIQYF,TGTGCCAGCAGCCAAGTAGAATCTAGGGAGGAGGTTTTTGCCAAAAACATTCAGTACTTC,NA,TRBJ2-4,NA,TRBV4-2
CASSPLWGGSNSPLHF,TGTGCCAGCAGCCCGCTTTGGGGGGGCTCGAATTCACCCCTCCACTTT,NA,TRBJ1-6,NA,TRBV28
CASSSSTGIEGYTF,TGTGCCAGCAGTTCGTCAACAGGGATAGAGGGCTACACCTTC,once,TRBJ1-2,NA,TRBV28
CASSATSGRIGEQFF,TGTGCCAGCAGTGCCACTAGCGGGAGGATAGGGGAGCAGTTCTTC,NA,TRBJ2-1,TRBD2,TRBV6-1
CASSSPGHPPDEQFF,TGTGCCAGCAGCTCTCCGGGACACCCGCCAGATGAGCAGTTCTTC,NA,TRBJ2-1,NA,TRBV7-3
CASSFDRVTYEQYF,TGCGCCAGCAGCTTTGACAGGGTAACCTACGAGCAGTACTTC,NA,TRBJ2-7,TRBD1,TRBV5-1
CAWTRSGANVLTF,TGTGCCTGGACCCGCTCTGGGGCCAACGTCCTGACTTTC,few,TRBJ2-6,NA,TRBV30
CASSFGTGIQETQYF,TGTGCCAGCAGCTTCGGGACAGGGATCCAAGAGACCCAGTACTTC,NA,TRBJ2-5,TRBD1,TRBV7-9
CAWSTGNTGELFF,TGTGCCTGGAGTACAGGGAACACCGGGGAGCTGTTTTTT,NA,TRBJ2-2,NA,TRBV30
CASSGPGTGGYEQYF,TGTGCCAGCAGTGGTCCCGGGACAGGGGGCTACGAGCAGTACTTC,NA,TRBJ2-7,TRBD1,TRBV28
CASSLGLGARMYNEQFF,TGTGCCAGCAGCTTAGGGTTGGGCGCCCGGATGTACAATGAGCAGTTCTTC,NA,TRBJ2-1,NA,TRBV7-3
CASSIDGGHTEAFF,TGTGCCAGTAGTATAGACGGGGGACACACTGAAGCTTTCTTT,NA,TRBJ1-1,NA,TRBV19
CASSSNRVGNEQFF,TGCGCCAGCAGCTCCAACAGGGTGGGCAATGAGCAGTTCTTC,NA,TRBJ2-1,NA,TRBV5-1
CASSLESAGFPNEQFF,TGTGCCAGCAGCTTAGAATCGGCAGGGTTCCCCAATGAGCAGTTCTTC,NA,TRBJ2-1,NA,TRBV7-2
CAWSGQGGNTIYF,TGTGCCTGGAGTGGACAGGGTGGAAACACCATATATTTT,NA,TRBJ1-3,TRBD1,TRBV30
CASSPQGRGISSNQPQHF,TGTGCCAGTAGCCCACAGGGCAGGGGGATCAGTAGCAATCAGCCCCAGCATTTT,NA,TRBJ1-5,TRBD1,TRBV19
CARSDYRGREAKNIQYF,TGTGCCAGAAGCGACTACAGGGGGCGCGAAGCCAAAAACATTCAGTACTTC,NA,TRBJ2-4,TRBD1,TRBV5-3
CASSVEGAGRSAAFF,TGTGCCAGCAGCGTAGAAGGAGCAGGCCGTAGCGCAGCTTTCTTT,NA,TRBJ1-1,NA,TRBV9
CASSRDTTGTQYF,TGTGCCAGCAGCAGGGACACAACGGGGACCCAGTACTTC,NA,TRBJ2-5,NA,TRBV6-6